This T cell receptor (beta chain) emerged from a study of blood T cells in healthy people across ages. The CDR3 runs to 14 residues. Deletions cut 3 bases from V and 6 bases from J, with 15 bases between. The germline CDR1 and CDR2 sequences are SGHTA and FQGTGA. Overall study findings and caveats: With age, beta diversity per million T cells declined roughly linearly, significantly by 30 to 40. Higher diversity, along with more naive CD4+ cells, distinguished long-lived donors from aged donors.

This clonotype was seen only a few times. Antigen: not known. Next came a second PCR, run for roughly 7 to 12 cycles, which used a sample-barcoded 5' primer along with a J-beta primer mix. Template switching added a 12-random-nucleotide identifier to every cDNA molecule. TCRdb called the 5' RACE reads again in MiXCR, with one record for every CDR3 protein. The sample records 600,000 to 1,000,000 distinct CDR3 sequences, 25% being singletons. This sample also appeared in a second study, on T cells of mothers and their children.

J is TRBJ2-7 and V is TRBV7-3; a possible D gene is TRBD2 (7 bases). Material: blood. The clonotype comes from a boy between 10 and 17 years old in good health. CDR3 sequence: CASSLGEGGFEQYF. Here the CDR3 DNA reads TGTGCCAGCAGCTTGGGGGAGGGGGGATTCGAGCAGTACTTC.